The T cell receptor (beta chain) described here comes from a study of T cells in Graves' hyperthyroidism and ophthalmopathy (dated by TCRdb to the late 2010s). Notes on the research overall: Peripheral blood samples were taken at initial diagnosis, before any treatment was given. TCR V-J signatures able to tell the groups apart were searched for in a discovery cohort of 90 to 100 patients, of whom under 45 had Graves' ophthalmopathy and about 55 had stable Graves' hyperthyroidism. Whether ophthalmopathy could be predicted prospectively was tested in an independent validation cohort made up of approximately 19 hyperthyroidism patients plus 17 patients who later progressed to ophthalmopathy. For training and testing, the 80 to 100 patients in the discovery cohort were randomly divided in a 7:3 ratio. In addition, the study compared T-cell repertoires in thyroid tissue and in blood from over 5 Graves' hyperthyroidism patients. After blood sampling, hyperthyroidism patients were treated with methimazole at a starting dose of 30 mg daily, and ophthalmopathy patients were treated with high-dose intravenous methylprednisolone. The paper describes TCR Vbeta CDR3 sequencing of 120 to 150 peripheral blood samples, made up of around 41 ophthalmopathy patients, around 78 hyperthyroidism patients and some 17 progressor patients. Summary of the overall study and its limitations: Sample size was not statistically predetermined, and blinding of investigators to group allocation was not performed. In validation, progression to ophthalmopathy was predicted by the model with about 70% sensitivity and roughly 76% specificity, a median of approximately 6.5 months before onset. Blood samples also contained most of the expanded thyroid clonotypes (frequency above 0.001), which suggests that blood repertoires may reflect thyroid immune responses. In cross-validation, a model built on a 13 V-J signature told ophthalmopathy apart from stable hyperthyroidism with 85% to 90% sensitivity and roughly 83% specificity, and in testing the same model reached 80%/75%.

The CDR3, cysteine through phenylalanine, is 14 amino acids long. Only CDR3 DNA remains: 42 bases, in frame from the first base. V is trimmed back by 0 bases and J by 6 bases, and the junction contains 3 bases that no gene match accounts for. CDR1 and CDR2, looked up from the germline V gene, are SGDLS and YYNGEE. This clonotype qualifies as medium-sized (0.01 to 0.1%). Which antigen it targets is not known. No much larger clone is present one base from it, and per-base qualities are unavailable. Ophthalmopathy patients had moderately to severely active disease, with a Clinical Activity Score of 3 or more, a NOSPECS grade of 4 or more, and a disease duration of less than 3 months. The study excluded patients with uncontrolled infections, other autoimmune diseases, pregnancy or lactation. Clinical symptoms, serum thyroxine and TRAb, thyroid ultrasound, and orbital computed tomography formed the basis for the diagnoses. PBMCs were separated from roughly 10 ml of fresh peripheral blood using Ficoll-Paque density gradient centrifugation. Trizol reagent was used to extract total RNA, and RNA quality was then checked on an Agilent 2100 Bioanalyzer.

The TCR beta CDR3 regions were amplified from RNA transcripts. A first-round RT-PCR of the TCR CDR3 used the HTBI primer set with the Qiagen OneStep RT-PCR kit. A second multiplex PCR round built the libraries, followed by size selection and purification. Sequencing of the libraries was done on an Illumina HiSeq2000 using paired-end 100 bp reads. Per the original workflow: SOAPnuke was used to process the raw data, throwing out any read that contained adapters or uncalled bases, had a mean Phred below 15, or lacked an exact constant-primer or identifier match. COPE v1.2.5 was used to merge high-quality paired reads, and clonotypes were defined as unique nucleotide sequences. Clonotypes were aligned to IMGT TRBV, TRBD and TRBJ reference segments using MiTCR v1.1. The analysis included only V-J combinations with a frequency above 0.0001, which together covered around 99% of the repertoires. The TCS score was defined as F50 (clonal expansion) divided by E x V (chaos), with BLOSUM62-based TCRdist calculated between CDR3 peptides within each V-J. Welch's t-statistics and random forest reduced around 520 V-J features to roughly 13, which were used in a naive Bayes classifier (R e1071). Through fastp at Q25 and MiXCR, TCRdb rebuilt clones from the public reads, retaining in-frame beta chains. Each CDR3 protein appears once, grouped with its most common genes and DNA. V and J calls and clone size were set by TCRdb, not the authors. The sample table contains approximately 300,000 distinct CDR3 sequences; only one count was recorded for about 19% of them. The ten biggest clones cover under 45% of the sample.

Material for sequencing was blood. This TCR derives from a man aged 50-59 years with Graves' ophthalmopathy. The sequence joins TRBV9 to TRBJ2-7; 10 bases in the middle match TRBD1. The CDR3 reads CASSVGGQGPEQYF. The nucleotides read TGTGCCAGCAGCGTAGGGGGACAGGGGCCCGAGCAGTACTTC.